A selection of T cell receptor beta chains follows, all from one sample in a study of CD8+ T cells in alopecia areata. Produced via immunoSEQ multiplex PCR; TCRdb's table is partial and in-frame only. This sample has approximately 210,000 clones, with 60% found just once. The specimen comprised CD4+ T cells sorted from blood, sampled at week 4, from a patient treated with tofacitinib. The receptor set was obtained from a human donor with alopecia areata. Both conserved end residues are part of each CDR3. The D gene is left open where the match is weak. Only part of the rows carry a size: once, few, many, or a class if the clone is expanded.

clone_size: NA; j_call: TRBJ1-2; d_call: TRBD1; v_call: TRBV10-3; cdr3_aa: CAISPGQGGYGYTF; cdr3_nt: TGTGCCATCAGCCCCGGACAGGGCGGCTATGGCTACACCTTC
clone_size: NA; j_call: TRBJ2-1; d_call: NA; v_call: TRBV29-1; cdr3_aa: CSVEGRGDYNEQFF; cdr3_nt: TGCAGCGTTGAAGGAAGAGGGGACTACAATGAGCAGTTCTTC
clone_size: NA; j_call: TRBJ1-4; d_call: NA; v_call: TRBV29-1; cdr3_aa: CSVGARFNEKLFF; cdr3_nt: TGCAGCGTTGGAGCCAGATTCAATGAAAAACTGTTTTTT
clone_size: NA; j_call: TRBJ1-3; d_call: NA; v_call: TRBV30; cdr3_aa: CGGRWASGNTIYF; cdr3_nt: TGTGGCGGGCGTTGGGCCTCTGGAAACACCATATATTTT
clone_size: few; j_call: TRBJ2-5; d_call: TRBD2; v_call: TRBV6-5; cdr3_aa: CASRPNRLAGPLDF; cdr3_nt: TGTGCCAGCAGACCCAACAGACTAGCGGGGCCATTGGACTTC
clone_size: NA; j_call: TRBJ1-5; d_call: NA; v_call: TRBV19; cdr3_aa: CASSMSRYSNQPQHF; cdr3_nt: TGTGCCAGTAGTATGTCCCGCTATAGCAATCAGCCCCAGCATTTT
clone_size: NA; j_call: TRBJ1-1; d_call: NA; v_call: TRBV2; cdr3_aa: CASSPGITYTEAFF; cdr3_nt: TGTGCCAGCAGCCCGGGCATCACCTACACTGAAGCTTTCTTT
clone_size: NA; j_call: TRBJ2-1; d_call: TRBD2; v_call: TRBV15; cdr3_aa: CATSRGLAFEQFF; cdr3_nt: TGTGCCACCAGCAGGGGACTAGCATTTGAGCAGTTCTTC
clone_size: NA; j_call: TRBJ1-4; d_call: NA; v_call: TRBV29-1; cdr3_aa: CSVRQAEKLFF; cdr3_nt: TGCAGCGTGCGACAAGCTGAAAAACTGTTTTTT
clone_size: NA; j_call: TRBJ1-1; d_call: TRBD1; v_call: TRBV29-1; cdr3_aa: CVGQRPLNTEAFF; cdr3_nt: TGCGTGGGACAGCGGCCTTTGAACACTGAAGCTTTCTTT
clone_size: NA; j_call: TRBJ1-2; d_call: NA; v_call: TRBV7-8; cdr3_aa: CASTLGPTRVPNYGYTF; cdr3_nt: TGTGCCAGCACCCTGGGCCCCACGCGGGTCCCTAACTATGGCTACACCTTC
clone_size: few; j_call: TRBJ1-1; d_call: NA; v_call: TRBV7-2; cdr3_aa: CATAGGPNTEAFF; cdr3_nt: TGTGCCACCGCCGGGGGTCCGAACACTGAAGCTTTCTTT
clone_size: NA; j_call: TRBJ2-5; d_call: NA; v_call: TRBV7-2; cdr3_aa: CASSLYGGETQYF; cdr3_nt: TGTGCCAGCAGCTTATACGGGGGAGAGACCCAGTACTTC
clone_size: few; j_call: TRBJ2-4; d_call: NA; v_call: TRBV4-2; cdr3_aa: CASTEAQPRDDTTSF; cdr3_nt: TGTGCCAGCACCGAGGCCCAACCCCGCGACGACACGACTTCGTTC
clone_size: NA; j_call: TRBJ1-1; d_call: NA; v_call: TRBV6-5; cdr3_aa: CASSYGMAGRAFF; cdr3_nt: TGTGCCAGCAGTTACGGTATGGCAGGGCGAGCTTTCTTT
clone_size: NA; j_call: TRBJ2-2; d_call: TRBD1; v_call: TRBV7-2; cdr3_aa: CASRPPPDRPQGTGELFF; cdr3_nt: TGTGCCAGCAGACCGCCCCCGGACAGGCCTCAGGGCACCGGGGAGCTGTTTTTT
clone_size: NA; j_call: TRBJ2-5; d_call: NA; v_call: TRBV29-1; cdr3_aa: CSADGGGAETQYF; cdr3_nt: TGCAGCGCCGATGGGGGGGGCGCAGAGACCCAGTACTTC
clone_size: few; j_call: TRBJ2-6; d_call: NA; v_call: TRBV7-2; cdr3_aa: CASSLEVSGANVLTF; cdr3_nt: TGTGCCAGCAGCTTAGAAGTTTCTGGGGCCAACGTCCTGACTTTC
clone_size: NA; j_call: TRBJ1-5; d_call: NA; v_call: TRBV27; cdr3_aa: CASSALNQPQHF; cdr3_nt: TGTGCCAGCAGTGCACTTAATCAGCCCCAGCATTTT
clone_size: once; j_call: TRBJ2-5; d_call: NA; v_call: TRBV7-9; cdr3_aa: CASSLALRRNPQETQYF; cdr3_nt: TGTGCCAGCAGCTTAGCATTGAGGCGAAACCCCCAAGAGACCCAGTACTTC
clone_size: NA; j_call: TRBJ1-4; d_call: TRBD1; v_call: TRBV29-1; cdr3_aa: CSVRQGNGEKLFF; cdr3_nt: TGCAGCGTTAGACAGGGGAACGGGGAAAAACTGTTTTTT
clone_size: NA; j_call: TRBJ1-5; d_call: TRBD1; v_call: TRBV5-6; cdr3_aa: CASSLGQGAQPQHF; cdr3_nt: TGTGCCAGCAGCTTGGGACAGGGGGCTCAGCCCCAGCATTTT
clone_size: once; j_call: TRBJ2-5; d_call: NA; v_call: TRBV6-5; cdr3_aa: CASSYSQETQYF; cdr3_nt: TGTGCCAGCAGTTACTCGCAAGAGACCCAGTACTTC
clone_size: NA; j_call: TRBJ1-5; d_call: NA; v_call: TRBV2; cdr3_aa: CASSESRRDQPQHF; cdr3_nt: TGTGCCAGCAGTGAAAGCAGAAGAGATCAGCCCCAGCATTTT
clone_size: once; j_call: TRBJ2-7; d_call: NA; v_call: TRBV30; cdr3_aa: CASSRTETAYEQYF; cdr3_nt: TGTGCCTCGTCCCGGACCGAGACCGCCTACGAGCAGTACTTC
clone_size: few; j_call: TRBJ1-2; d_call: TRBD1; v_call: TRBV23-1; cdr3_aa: CASSQSRDRVNYGYTF; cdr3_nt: TGCGCCAGCAGTCAATCCAGGGACAGGGTGAACTATGGCTACACCTTC
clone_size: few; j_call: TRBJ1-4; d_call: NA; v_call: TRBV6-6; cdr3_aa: CASSYRGTTNEKLFF; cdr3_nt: TGTGCCAGCAGTTACAGGGGGACAACTAATGAAAAACTGTTTTTT
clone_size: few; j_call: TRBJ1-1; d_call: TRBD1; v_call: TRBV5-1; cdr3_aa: CASSLEGQGTEAFF; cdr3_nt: TGCGCCAGCAGCTTGGAGGGACAGGGAACTGAAGCTTTCTTT
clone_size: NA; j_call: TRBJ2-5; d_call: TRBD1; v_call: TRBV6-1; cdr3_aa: CASNYGQGSETQYF; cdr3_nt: TGTGCCAGCAACTACGGACAGGGGTCAGAGACCCAGTACTTC
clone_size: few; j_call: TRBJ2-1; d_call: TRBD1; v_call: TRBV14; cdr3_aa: CASSLGQGRNNEQFF; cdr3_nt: TGTGCCAGCAGCCTAGGACAGGGACGGAACAATGAGCAGTTCTTC
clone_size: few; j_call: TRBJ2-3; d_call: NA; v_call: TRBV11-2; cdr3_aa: CASSFGTFPITDTQYF; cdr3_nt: TGTGCCAGCAGCTTTGGGACATTCCCAATCACAGATACGCAGTATTTT
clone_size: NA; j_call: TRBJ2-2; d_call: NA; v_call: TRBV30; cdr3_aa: CAWSATYRDTGELFF; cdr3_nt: TGTGCCTGGAGTGCCACTTACCGGGACACCGGGGAGCTGTTTTTT
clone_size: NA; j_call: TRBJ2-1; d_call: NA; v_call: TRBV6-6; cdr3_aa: CASSYRQVSYNEQFF; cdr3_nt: TGTGCCAGCAGTTACCGGCAGGTTTCCTACAATGAGCAGTTCTTC